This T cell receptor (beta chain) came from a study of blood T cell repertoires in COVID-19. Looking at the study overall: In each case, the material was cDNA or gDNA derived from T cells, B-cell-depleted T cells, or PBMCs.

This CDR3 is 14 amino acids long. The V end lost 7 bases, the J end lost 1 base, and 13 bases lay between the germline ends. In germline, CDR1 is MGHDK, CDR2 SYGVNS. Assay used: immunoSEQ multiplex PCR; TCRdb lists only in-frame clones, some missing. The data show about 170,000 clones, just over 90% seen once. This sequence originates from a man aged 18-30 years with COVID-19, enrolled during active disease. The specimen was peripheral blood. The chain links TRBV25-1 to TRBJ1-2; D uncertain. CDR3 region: CASTPSGGNYGYTF. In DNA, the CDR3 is TGTGCCAGCACCCCGTCAGGAGGTAACTATGGCTACACCTTC.